These 27 T cell receptor beta chains were all obtained from the same sample, sequenced in a study of blood T cell repertoires in COVID-19. Produced via immunoSEQ multiplex PCR; TCRdb's table is partial and in-frame only. The data contain 150,000 to 200,000 clones, 80% to 90% of them singletons. Sequencing was performed on PBMCs or T cells enriched from blood (not recorded which). These receptor sequences come from a young woman who had recovered from COVID-19.

The rearrangement links TRBV29-1 to TRBJ1-4, with a possible D match to TRBD1 (5 bases). V dropped 1 base and J dropped 8 bases, with 20 bases sitting between them. Germline CDR1 SQVTM, CDR2 ANQGSEA. The CDR3 runs to 16 residues. CDR3 nucleotide sequence: TGCAGCGTTGAAGGGTTAAGGTCTGGCCCAGGGGAAAAACTGTTTTTT. Translated, it gives CSVEGLRSGPGEKLFF.

This rearrangement joins TRBV21-1 to TRBJ1-3. TRBV21-1 is deemed a pseudogene. The CDR3 is 16 residues long. This CDR3 reads CASSKGPGVSGNTIYF. Here the CDR3 DNA reads TGTGCCAGCAGCAAAGGCCCGGGGGTCTCTGGAAACACCATATATTTT.

The table lists this clone with a count of one. The chain carries TRBV10-3 and TRBJ1-1; D is possibly TRBD1 (5 bases). The CDR3 contains 15 residues. Germline V gene sequence: CDR1 ENHRY, CDR2 SYGVKD. V lost 2 bases to trimming and J lost 5 bases, with 15 bases between them. The CDR3 region has the DNA TGTGCCATCAGTGAGGGGCCGGGGGTAGAGACTGAAGCTTTCTTT. Translated: CAISEGPGVETEAFF.

V is TRBV29-1 and J is TRBJ1-1; D is undetermined. CDR3 length: 12 residues. V lost 1 base, J lost 8 bases, and 11 bases lay in between. Germline-derived CDR1 and CDR2 are SQVTM and ANQGSEA. The CDR3 is CSVEGAISEAFF. The CDR3 DNA follows: TGCAGCGTTGAAGGGGCGATTTCCGAAGCTTTCTTT.

This rearrangement joins TRBV7-9 to TRBJ2-7; 7 bases match TRBD1. This CDR3 contains 15 residues. Losses at the gene ends were 2 bases for V and 3 bases for J; bases not matched to a gene: 7. The V gene's germline CDR1 is SEHNR and CDR2 FQNEAQ (reference sequence). The CDR3 here is CASSLPETGYYEQYF. The CDR3 DNA follows: TGTGCCAGCAGCTTACCAGAGACAGGGTACTACGAGCAGTACTTC.

J is TRBJ2-3 and V is TRBV5-1; D unclear. The CDR3 contains 16 residues. Germline V CDR1 and CDR2: SGHRS, YFSETQ. V was trimmed by 0 bases and J by 2 bases, leaving 13 bases between them. This CDR3 is CASSLVMGLNTDTQYF. The CDR3 DNA reads as TGCGCCAGCAGCTTGGTGATGGGCCTAAACACAGATACGCAGTATTTT.

This chain links TRBV6-4 with TRBJ2-7, with a tentative D call TRBD1 (5 bases). Per the germline V gene, CDR1 is MRHNA and CDR2 is SNTAGT. With 3 bases removed from V and 3 bases from J, the gap between germline ends came to 15 bases. The CDR3 loop spans 15 amino acids. In nucleotides, the CDR3 is TGTGCCAGCAGTGAAATGCAGGGTGGTCACTACGAGCAGTACTTC. The encoded protein is CASSEMQGGHYEQYF.

This clone was found once. The V gene is TRBV19, the J gene TRBJ1-3; 12 bases are shared with TRBD1. The junction had 18 bases not matched to a gene; V was cut back by 7 bases and J by 5 bases. This CDR3 has 19 amino acids. Germline V gene data show CDR1 as LNHDA and CDR2 as SQIVND (reference sequence). CDR3 residues: CASTSLRDRGRSVRNTIYF. CDR3 DNA sequence: TGTGCCAGTACCTCCCTCCGGGACAGGGGGCGTTCGGTCCGAAACACCATATATTTT.

The J gene is TRBJ2-1, the V gene TRBV19; 8 bases map to TRBD2. This CDR3 region has 15 residues. The germline V gene has CDR1 LNHDA and CDR2 SQIVND (reference sequence). V shed 8 bases, J shed 1 base, and the junction held 7 bases outside the gene matches. The CDR3 sequence: CASSGTRWSYNEQFF. The DNA for the CDR3 is TGTGCCAGTTCTGGGACTAGGTGGTCCTACAATGAGCAGTTCTTC. The complete variable domain, with remaining parts taken from reference TRBV19 and TRBJ2-1, reads DGGITQSPKYLFRKEGQNVTLSCEQNLNHDAMYWYRQDPGQGLRLIYYSQIVNDFQKGDIAEGYSVSREKKESFPLTVTSAQKNPTAFYLCASSGTRWSYNEQFFGPGTRLTVL.

V gene TRBV6-5 combines with J gene TRBJ2-1; tentative D call: TRBD1 (6 bases). V lost 0 bases and J 3 bases, leaving 9 bases between the germline ends. The CDR3 length is 15 residues. CDR1 and CDR2 (germline): MNHEY, SVGAGI. CDR3 bases: TGTGCCAGCAGTTACTCCCGGACAGTCTACAATGAGCAGTTCTTC. Its translation: CASSYSRTVYNEQFF.

J is TRBJ1-6 and V is TRBV3-1 (or the pseudogene TRBV3-2), with 9 nucleotides matching TRBD1. The CDR3 contains 15 residues. Germline CDR1 reads LGHDT; CDR2 reads YNNKEL (reference sequence). J was trimmed by 5 bases and V by 4 bases; bases with no gene match: 3. This CDR3 is CASSLGTGNNSPLHF. The CDR3 coding sequence is TGTGCCAGCAGCCTCGGGACAGGGAATAATTCACCCCTCCACTTT.

V gene TRBV7-9 combines with J gene TRBJ2-3; D is perhaps TRBD2 (6 bases). Per germline, CDR1 SEHNR and CDR2 FQNEAQ (reference sequence). The CDR3 spans 18 residues. With 3 bases removed from V and 5 bases from J, the gap between germline ends came to 24 bases. The CDR3 loop is CASSFLYPQGGVGDTQYF. The CDR3 DNA follows: TGTGCCAGCAGCTTCCTGTACCCTCAAGGAGGGGTAGGAGATACGCAGTATTTT.

The chain couples TRBV5-1 to TRBJ2-1; the D is unclear. The V gene lost 0 bases and the J gene lost 14 bases, with 15 bases spanning the gap. This CDR3 region has 13 residues. Germline lookup yields CDR1 SGHRS and CDR2 YFSETQ. Here the CDR3 DNA reads TGCGCCAGCAGCTTGGTCTACCCCAGGCCTGAGTTCTTC. Protein: CASSLVYPRPEFF.

This rearrangement joins TRBV18 to TRBJ1-3; D remains unclear. This CDR3 region has 14 residues. V was cut by 2 bases and J by 4 bases, with 9 bases left in between. From germline, CDR1 is KGHSH and CDR2 LQKENI. The CDR3 loop reads CASSPDTIGNTIYF. The CDR3, as DNA: TGTGCCAGCTCACCAGATACAATCGGAAACACCATATATTTT.

The chain joins TRBV27 to TRBJ2-6, with 12 nucleotides matching TRBD2. The CDR3 sequence is 22 residues long. Trimming at V came to 6 bases and at J to 3 bases, leaving 21 bases not matched to a gene. CDR1 and CDR2 (germline): MNHEY, SMNVEV (reference sequence). CDR3 sequence: CASRVLGGLAGGPGGGANVLTF. CDR3 bases: TGTGCCAGCAGAGTCCTCGGTGGGCTAGCGGGAGGGCCAGGAGGTGGGGCCAACGTCCTGACTTTC.

J is TRBJ2-3 and V is TRBV30; 12 bases map to TRBD2. Germline V gene data show CDR1 as GTSNPN and CDR2 as SVGIG (reference sequence). V trimming: 3 bases; J trimming: 5 bases; junction bases outside the gene matches: 15. The CDR3 is 18 residues long. CDR3: CAWRDQGRASGREDTQYF. DNA for the CDR3: TGTGCCTGGAGAGACCAGGGTAGGGCTAGCGGGAGGGAAGATACGCAGTATTTT. Together with reference TRBV30 and TRBJ2-3, the CDR3 gives the full variable domain: SQTIHQWPATLVQPVGSPLSLECTVEGTSNPNLYWYRQAAGRGLQLLFYSVGIGQISSEVPQNLSASRPQDRQFILSSKKLLLSDSGFYLCAWRDQGRASGREDTQYFGPGTRLTVL.

This chain uses TRBV21-1 with TRBJ2-7; no DNA check was done on the table's D call, TRBD1. TRBV21-1 is termed a pseudogene. This CDR3 is 15 amino acids long. CDR3 protein: CASSDDRTGPYEQYF. Written as DNA, the CDR3 is TGTGCCAGCAGTGATGATCGGACAGGGCCGTACGAGCAGTACTTC.

V usage is TRBV7-2 and J usage is TRBJ2-7, with a weak D call TRBD2 (6 bases). The CDR3 is 15 residues long. V was clipped by 3 bases and J by 3 bases, with 15 bases between them. Germline V lookup: CDR1 SGHTA, CDR2 FQGNSA. Here the CDR3 reads CASSLVIAGNYEQYF. DNA for the CDR3: TGTGCCAGCAGCTTGGTTATTGCGGGGAACTACGAGCAGTACTTC.

This chain connects TRBV7-6 to TRBJ1-3, with D tentatively TRBD1 (5 bases). Germline loops: CDR1 SGHVS, CDR2 FNYEAQ. The CDR3 contains 13 residues. Trimming took 2 bases from V and 8 from J, leaving 10 bases between them. CDR3 region: CASSLPGQDTIYF. The DNA of the CDR3 is TGTGCCAGCAGCTTACCAGGGCAGGACACCATATATTTT.

The J gene is TRBJ2-7, the V gene TRBV6-5; maybe TRBD2 (6 bases). Germline CDR1 reads MNHEY; CDR2 reads SVGAGI. The CDR3 has 16 residues. Trimming took off 4 bases at V and 4 bases at J, with 20 bases between the two ends. The CDR3 is CASSSGPQGGGYEQYF. The CDR3 nucleotides read TGTGCCAGCAGTTCCGGCCCCCAGGGAGGTGGTTACGAGCAGTACTTC.

The rearrangement links TRBV28 to TRBJ2-7, with a weak D call TRBD2 (5 bases). The CDR3 consists of 13 residues. The germline V gene has CDR1 MDHEN and CDR2 SYDVKM. Deletions cut 1 base from V and 7 bases from J, with 11 bases between. CDR3 region: CASSLSPGREQYF. The CDR3 bases are TGTGCCAGCAGTTTATCTCCGGGAAGGGAGCAGTACTTC. The whole variable domain, remainder taken from reference TRBV28 and TRBJ2-7, is DVKVTQSSRYLVKRTGEKVFLECVQDMDHENMFWYRQDPGLGLRLIYFSYDVKMKEKGDIPEGYSVSREKKERFSLILESASTNQTSMYLCASSLSPGREQYFGPGTRLTVT.

This chain uses TRBV7-9 with TRBJ1-5; D ambiguous. CDR3 size: 13 residues. Trimming removed 1 base from V and 9 bases from J, with 10 bases in between. Germline CDR1 SEHNR, CDR2 FQNEAQ (reference sequence). In DNA, the CDR3 is TGTGCCAGCAGCTTAGAATCAGAGGGGCCCCAGCATTTT. The encoded protein is CASSLESEGPQHF.

The J gene is TRBJ2-2, the V gene TRBV5-1, with 9 bases that match TRBD1. The J segment lost 0 bases and the V segment lost 4 bases, leaving 7 bases of the junction unmatched. The CDR3 is 17 amino acids. CDR1 and CDR2 from the germline V gene are SGHRS and YFSETQ. CDR3 nucleotides: TGCGCCAGCAGCCTATCTAGACAGGGGGCGAACACCGGGGAGCTGTTTTTT. It codes for CASSLSRQGANTGELFF.

V gene TRBV5-1 combines with J gene TRBJ2-7, with 10 bases matching TRBD1. The CDR3 has 15 amino acids. Per the germline V gene, CDR1 is SGHRS and CDR2 is YFSETQ. With 4 bases clipped from V and 2 bases from J, the junction kept 6 bases outside the gene matches. The CDR3 sequence: CASSIDGTGAYEQYF. The CDR3 DNA follows: TGCGCCAGCAGCATAGACGGGACAGGGGCCTACGAGCAGTACTTC.

This sequence joins TRBV6-5 and TRBJ2-7; D gene uncertain. Trimming stripped 8 bases from V and 0 bases from J, with 11 bases between. Germline values: CDR1 MNHEY, CDR2 SVGAGI. This CDR3 has 13 amino acids. CDR3 nucleotide sequence: TGTGCCAGCCGTTCCCGGAGCTCCTACGAGCAGTACTTC. It specifies CASRSRSSYEQYF.

V usage is TRBV30 and J usage is TRBJ2-1, with 7 positions matching TRBD1. This CDR3 comprises 13 residues. V lost 4 bases and J lost 0; bases outside the gene matches: 0. Germline loops: CDR1 GTSNPN, CDR2 SVGIG (reference sequence). In DNA form, the CDR3 reads TGTGCCTGGAACAGGGGCTCCTACAATGAGCAGTTCTTC. This translates into CAWNRGSYNEQFF.

The chain links TRBV18 to TRBJ1-2; D may be TRBD1 (6 bases). This CDR3 comprises 15 residues. V was trimmed by 3 bases and J by 6 bases, leaving 17 bases between them. CDR1 is KGHSH and CDR2 is LQKENI in the germline V gene. This CDR3 is CASSPEGGRINGYTF. The CDR3 DNA follows: TGTGCCAGCTCACCGGAGGGGGGGAGAATTAATGGCTACACCTTC.